These 19 T cell receptor beta chains came from one sample sequenced in a study of blood T cell repertoires in COVID-19. Measured with immunoSEQ multiplex PCR; TCRdb has only the in-frame clones, and not every one. Here the sample spans hundreds of thousands of clones, approximately 86% being singletons. The sequencing input was peripheral blood. These receptor sequences come from a woman in her sixties with COVID-19, enrolled during active disease.

The chain links TRBV7-6 to TRBJ1-1; tentatively, D is TRBD1 (5 bases). This CDR3 spans 15 amino acids. V lost 1 base and J lost 0, with 9 bases in between. Per the germline V gene, CDR1 is SGHVS and CDR2 is FNYEAQ. Here the CDR3 DNA reads TGTGCCAGCAGCTTAGTACCGGGGGTGAACACTGAAGCTTTCTTT. Translating it yields CASSLVPGVNTEAFF. The full variable domain, completed using reference TRBV7-6 and TRBJ1-1, is GAGVSQSPRYKVTKRGQDVALRCDPISGHVSLYWYRQALGQGPEFLTYFNYEAQQDKSGLPNDRFSAERPEGSISTLTIQRTEQRDSAMYRCASSLVPGVNTEAFFGQGTRLTVV.

This rearrangement joins TRBV6-6 to TRBJ1-2, with D unresolved. V was shortened by 10 bases and J by 3 bases, with 18 bases between the two germline ends. CDR1 MNHNY and CDR2 SVGAGI come from the germline V gene (reference sequence). This CDR3 has 14 residues. CDR3 protein: CATETGSLYYGYTF. The CDR3 coding sequence is TGTGCCACTGAGACGGGTAGCCTTTACTATGGCTACACCTTC.

V gene TRBV14 combines with J gene TRBJ2-1, with TRBD1 identical over 8 bases. V dropped 4 bases and J dropped 9; count of bases not matched to a gene: 11. Germline V lookup: CDR1 SGHDN, CDR2 FVKESK. The CDR3 length is 15 residues. CDR3 sequence: CASSPQGQARPEQFF. CDR3 DNA: TGTGCCAGCAGCCCTCAGGGACAGGCCCGTCCTGAGCAGTTCTTC.

V is TRBV24-1 and J is TRBJ1-1; possible D gene TRBD1, 6 bases. Trimming took off 5 bases at V and 4 bases at J, with 19 bases between the two ends. The CDR3 runs 16 residues. Germline V gene data show CDR1 as KGHDR and CDR2 as SFDVKD. CDR3 in DNA: TGTGCCACCAGTGTCTTCGCCCTTCAGGGGCCCACTGAAGCTTTCTTT. This translates into CATSVFALQGPTEAFF.

This rearrangement joins TRBV7-2 to TRBJ2-3; 8 positions match TRBD2. This CDR3 is 16 amino acids long. From germline, CDR1 is SGHTA and CDR2 FQGNSA. Germline trimming cut 5 bases from V and 2 bases from J; bases unmatched to any gene: 9. Here the CDR3 reads CASSPGGARLTDTQYF. In DNA, the CDR3 is TGTGCCAGCAGCCCCGGGGGGGCACGACTCACAGATACGCAGTATTTT.

This rearrangement joins TRBV2 to TRBJ1-1; D is possibly TRBD1 (5 bases). This CDR3 has 13 amino acids. Germline V gives CDR1 SNHLY, CDR2 FYNNEI. V lost 6 bases to trimming and J lost 2 bases, with 10 bases between them. Here the CDR3 DNA reads TGTGCCAGCAGGGAGACAGCAAACACTGAAGCTTTCTTT. The encoded protein is CASRETANTEAFF.

The chain carries TRBV12-3 or TRBV12-4 and TRBJ2-2; unclear D gene. This CDR3 region has 13 residues. V lost 2 bases to trimming and J lost 6 bases, with 7 bases between them. The CDR3 protein is CASSLNPAGELFF. The CDR3 nucleotides read TGTGCCAGCAGTTTAAATCCGGCCGGGGAGCTGTTTTTT.

J is TRBJ2-5 and V is TRBV6-1; D is perhaps TRBD2 (5 bases). From germline, CDR1 is MNHNS and CDR2 SASEGT. CDR3 size: 15 residues. Trimming pared 2 bases from V and 5 bases from J, leaving 15 bases between. The CDR3 protein is CASSELVSTGETQYF. CDR3 coding DNA: TGTGCCAGCAGTGAACTCGTCAGTACGGGGGAGACCCAGTACTTC.

The genes are TRBV7-2 and TRBJ1-1; the D is unclear. This CDR3 region has 13 residues. Germline assignment: CDR1 SGHTA and CDR2 FQGNSA. V shed 1 base and J shed 0 bases, with 3 bases lying between them. CDR3 coding DNA: TGTGCCAGCAGCTTAGGTATGAACACTGAAGCTTTCTTT. Translated, it gives CASSLGMNTEAFF. Using reference TRBV7-2 and TRBJ1-1 for the parts outside the CDR3, the full variable domain is GAGVSQSPSNKVTEKGKDVELRCDPISGHTALYWYRQSLGQGLEFLIYFQGNSAPDKSGLPSDRFSAERTGGSVSTLTIQRTQQEDSAVYLCASSLGMNTEAFFGQGTRLTVV.

The chain is built from TRBV7-6 and TRBJ1-1; D may be TRBD1 (5 bases). This CDR3 spans 14 amino acids. The germline V and J ends were trimmed by 3 bases and 0 bases, with 8 bases remaining between them. Germline assignment: CDR1 SGHVS and CDR2 FNYEAQ. In DNA, the CDR3 is TGTGCCAGCAGCTTGACAGATCTGAACACTGAAGCTTTCTTT. As protein: CASSLTDLNTEAFF.

The chain employs TRBV29-1 and TRBJ2-3, with a tentative D call TRBD2 (6 bases). Per germline, CDR1 SQVTM and CDR2 ANQGSEA. With 8 bases removed from V and 0 bases from J, the gap between germline ends came to 12 bases. The CDR3 length is 13 residues. CDR3 protein: CSHLRDSTDTQYF. The CDR3 DNA reads as TGCAGCCACCTGCGGGACAGCACAGATACGCAGTATTTT.

This clone was seen only once. The chain uses TRBV11-2 and TRBJ1-3; 10 bases fit TRBD1. This CDR3 has 17 amino acids. Trimming removed 5 bases from V and 2 bases from J; junction bases left unmatched: 9. Germline CDR1 is SGHAT and CDR2 is FQNNGV. CDR3 residues: CASSNRQGAFTGNTIYF. The CDR3 bases are TGTGCCAGCAGCAACCGACAGGGGGCTTTCACTGGAAACACCATATATTTT.

This clone was seen a single time. The chain recombines TRBV7-9 with TRBJ1-4; tentatively, D is TRBD1 (5 bases). Germline V gene sequence: CDR1 SEHNR, CDR2 FQNEAQ (reference sequence). V shed 4 bases and J shed 5 bases, with 8 bases lying between them. This CDR3 has 13 amino acids. The CDR3 nucleotides read TGTGCCAGCAGCTACGACAGCAATGAAAAACTGTTTTTT. Residues: CASSYDSNEKLFF.

J is TRBJ2-1 and V is TRBV10-3; 7 bases agree with TRBD2. CDR3 size: 15 residues. The germline V gene encodes CDR1 ENHRY and CDR2 SYGVKD. V was pared by 3 bases and J by 5 bases, with 7 bases of the junction left unmatched. DNA of the CDR3: TGTGCCATCAGTGATGGCGGGGGAGCCCACAATGAGCAGTTCTTC. Protein: CAISDGGGAHNEQFF.

The gene calls are TRBV5-1 and TRBJ2-4, with 12 bases that match TRBD2. There are 16 residues in the CDR3. Germline loops: CDR1 SGHRS, CDR2 YFSETQ. Trimming at V came to 0 bases and at J to 8 bases, leaving 6 bases not matched to a gene. CDR3 nucleotide sequence: TGCGCCAGCAGCTTGGTGTCTAGCGGGGGGGCCCACATTCAGTACTTC. It is translated as CASSLVSSGGAHIQYF.

This clone was detected only a few times. The rearrangement joins TRBV19 to TRBJ1-6, with D possibly being TRBD1 (6 bases). The CDR3 extends over 14 amino acids. V was cut by 4 bases and J by 6 bases, with 10 bases left in between. In germline, CDR1 is LNHDA, CDR2 SQIVND (reference sequence). The CDR3 DNA reads as TGTGCCAGTAGTACAGGGGATTTTAATTCACCCCTCCACTTT. As protein: CASSTGDFNSPLHF.

DNA for the CDR3: TGTGCCAGCAGCGGACGACAGGGGGCCACCTCTTGGTCCGGGGAGCTGTTTTTT. Translating gives CASSGRQGATSWSGELFF. The chain uses TRBV9 and TRBJ2-2; 10 bases map to TRBD1. The CDR3 spans 18 residues. V lost 3 bases to trimming and J lost 6 bases; unmatched junction nucleotides: 14. Germline V gene sequence: CDR1 SGDLS, CDR2 YYNGEE.

This chain links TRBV7-6 with TRBJ2-3; no firm D call. Trimming stripped 4 bases from V and 0 bases from J, with 14 bases between. This CDR3 region has 16 residues. CDR1 and CDR2 (germline): SGHVS, FNYEAQ. CDR3 in DNA: TGTGCCAGCAGCTCCCCCCCGAGGAGCAGCACAGATACGCAGTATTTT. As protein: CASSSPPRSSTDTQYF.

This clone appeared once. The V gene is TRBV9, the J gene TRBJ2-3, with 8 bases lining up with TRBD2. The trim removed 0 bases at V and 4 bases at J, leaving 4 bases unmatched. The CDR3 sequence is 15 residues long. The germline CDR1 and CDR2 sequences are SGDLS and YYNGEE. The CDR3 here is CASSVGPGGPDTQYF. In DNA, the CDR3 is TGTGCCAGCAGCGTAGGACCGGGGGGGCCAGATACGCAGTATTTT. Together with reference TRBV9 and TRBJ2-3, the CDR3 gives the full variable domain: DSGVTQTPKHLITATGQRVTLRCSPRSGDLSVYWYQQSLDQGLQFLIQYYNGEERAKGNILERFSAQQFPDLHSELNLSSLELGDSALYFCASSVGPGGPDTQYFGPGTRLTVL.